The clone carrying this T cell receptor beta chain has a handful of counts. CDR3 length equals 14 residues. Germline assignment: CDR1 KGHSH and CDR2 LQKENI. V dropped 4 bases and J dropped 4; count of bases not matched to a gene: 3. Each replicate PCR on the sorted subsets used about 220 ng DNA (approximately 33,000 T cell genomes). This table comes from immunoSEQ multiplex PCR, and its TCRdb copy is limited to in-frame clones, with some not included. The sample includes approximately 720,000 clones, around 72% of them seen just once. This specimen comes from a study of shared clonotypes between healthy human individuals.

Sequencing was performed on memory CD4+ T cells sorted from blood. Subset meaning: CD45RA-negative fraction. The TCR originated in a woman aged 25 to 39 in good health. V usage is TRBV18 and J usage is TRBJ2-2; 7 bases match TRBD1. CDR3 sequence (DNA): TGTGCCAGCTCACAAGGACAGGCCACCGGGGAGCTGTTTTTT. The encoded protein is CASSQGQATGELFF.